Below, one T cell receptor (beta chain) is given with its context. Its cognate antigen is unknown. These data belong to a study of T cell responses to AZD1222 COVID-19 vaccine. The study's findings and limits: No day 14 peak samples; only post-peak repertoires were characterized. Nearly half of spike-specific TCRs reportedly target variant regions that are unmutated in the B.1.351 and B.1.1.7 variants. Donors were chiefly white British, with a greater number of females, and clonal diversity was perhaps underestimated. Spike-wide vaccine-associated CD4 TCRs dominated at 160-218 and 743-854.

Measured with immunoSEQ multiplex PCR; TCRdb has only the in-frame clones, and not every one. The sample includes some 97,000 clones, approximately 90% of them seen just once. This CDR3 is built from 15 residues. The germline CDR1 and CDR2 sequences are MNHEY and SMNVEV (reference sequence). V lost 7 bases, J lost 2 bases, and 15 bases lay in between. The receptor comes from an adult in good health. Sample: peripheral blood, taken on day 0 of AZD1222 vaccination. This chain links TRBV27 with TRBJ2-1; tentative D call: TRBD2 (5 bases). CDR3 region: CASMGPLGAYNEQFF. The CDR3 DNA is TGTGCCAGCATGGGCCCTTTGGGAGCCTACAATGAGCAGTTCTTC.